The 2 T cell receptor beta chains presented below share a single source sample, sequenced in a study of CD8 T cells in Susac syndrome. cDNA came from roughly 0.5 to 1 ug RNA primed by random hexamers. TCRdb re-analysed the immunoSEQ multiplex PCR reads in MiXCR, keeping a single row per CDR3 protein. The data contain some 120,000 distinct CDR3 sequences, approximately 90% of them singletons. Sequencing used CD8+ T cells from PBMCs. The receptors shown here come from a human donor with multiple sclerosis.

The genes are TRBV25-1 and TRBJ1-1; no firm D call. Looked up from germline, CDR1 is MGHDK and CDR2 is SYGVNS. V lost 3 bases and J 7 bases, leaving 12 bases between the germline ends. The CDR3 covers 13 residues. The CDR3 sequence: CASSDSFLDEAFF. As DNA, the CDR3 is TGTGCCAGCAGTGACTCCTTCCTAGATGAAGCTTTCTTT.

The CDR3 DNA follows: TGCGCCAGCAGTGACTCTACTTGGGGGGGGCCTAACTATGGCTACACCTTC. Amino acids: CASSDSTWGGPNYGYTF. The chain carries TRBV10-2 and TRBJ1-2, with D possibly TRBD1 on 6 matching bases. Trimming pared 3 bases from V and 0 bases from J, leaving 17 bases between. Germline V gives CDR1 WSHSY, CDR2 SAAADI. CDR3 length equals 17 residues.